The TCR beta chain described here comes from a study of blood T cell repertoires in COVID-19. As for the study in general: In each case, the material was cDNA or gDNA derived from T cells, B-cell-depleted T cells, or PBMCs.

CDR1 and CDR2 from the germline V gene are SGHRS and YFSETQ. Trimming took 4 bases from V and 8 from J; bases not matched to a gene: 18. The CDR3 has 19 amino acids. Membership in each cohort depended on participant-reported clinical history. Here immunoSEQ multiplex PCR was the method, and the copy in TCRdb shows in-frame clones only, minus some. The table records roughly 280,000 clones, 80% to 90% of them present only once. The receptor's source is a woman aged 18-35 years who had recovered from COVID-19. The sequenced material came from PBMCs or T cells enriched from blood (not recorded which). The chain has TRBV5-1 and TRBJ1-6; 10 nucleotides match TRBD1. The CDR3 loop is CASSAQVTGGVGPDSPLHF. The CDR3 DNA follows: TGCGCCAGCAGCGCACAAGTGACAGGGGGCGTTGGCCCGGATTCACCCCTCCACTTT.